The 21 T cell receptor beta chains in this list originate from one sample, sequenced in a study of shared clonotypes between healthy human individuals. Using immunoSEQ multiplex PCR, the repertoire was profiled, and TCRdb retains in-frame clones only, with some absent. Among approximately 1,000,000 clones listed, more than 75% were seen once. Source material: memory CD4+ T cells from PBMCs. Subset here: CD45RA-negative fraction. These receptors were taken from a man aged 18 to 29 in good health. Some clones in this sample may be carry-over from other donors' samples.

The rearrangement links TRBV7-3 to TRBJ2-5; D is undetermined. Per the germline V gene, CDR1 is SGHTA and CDR2 is FQGTGA. With 0 bases removed from V and 2 bases from J, the gap between germline ends came to 10 bases. The CDR3 is made up of 15 amino acids. The CDR3: CASSLTGQEQETQYF. CDR3 in DNA: TGTGCCAGCAGCTTAACTGGCCAGGAACAAGAGACCCAGTACTTC.

This clone has just one count. Other DNA sequences within the sample encode an identical CDR3. The rearrangement links TRBV9 to TRBJ2-7; no clear D. There are 13 residues in the CDR3. Trimming removed 0 bases at V and 6 bases at J, with 10 bases between. CDR1 is SGDLS and CDR2 is YYNGEE in the germline V gene. CDR3 amino acids: CASSVDPTGEQYF. Here the CDR3 DNA reads TGTGCCAGCAGCGTAGACCCGACGGGCGAGCAGTACTTC.

Turning to this clone: A single base is all that separates this from a far larger clone, so a read error is likely. Different DNA sequences within this sample yield the same CDR3. V is TRBV2 and J is TRBJ1-4, with 7 nucleotides matching TRBD1. The J segment lost 4 bases and the V segment lost 9 bases, leaving 8 bases of the junction unmatched. The CDR3 consists of 14 residues. Per germline, CDR1 SNHLY and CDR2 FYNNEI. The CDR3 loop is CASGDRAHNEKLFF. CDR3 nucleotides: TGTGCCAGTGGAGACAGGGCCCATAATGAAAAACTGTTTTTT.

The CDR3 loop reads CASSMGQSLGTQYF. The CDR3 nucleotides are TGTGCCAGTAGTATGGGTCAATCCCTCGGGACCCAGTACTTC. J is TRBJ2-5 and V is TRBV19; no clear D gene. Germline CDR1 LNHDA, CDR2 SQIVND (reference sequence). CDR3 length: 14 amino acids. Trimming stripped 3 bases from V and 7 bases from J, with 15 bases between.

The rearrangement joins TRBV28 to TRBJ1-2; TRBD1 aligns across 9 bases. CDR1 and CDR2 (germline): MDHEN, SYDVKM. This CDR3 has 12 amino acids. J lost 3 bases, V lost 10 bases, and 3 bases had no gene match. CDR3 region: CATRQGDYGYTF. CDR3 DNA sequence: TGTGCCACCCGACAGGGGGACTATGGCTACACCTTC.

The rearrangement links TRBV25-1 to TRBJ2-1; 7 bases match TRBD2. J lost 10 bases, V lost 3 bases, and 12 bases had no gene match. In germline, CDR1 is MGHDK, CDR2 SYGVNS. This CDR3 region has 15 residues. The CDR3 protein is CASSDPRRGTQEQFF. As DNA, the CDR3 is TGTGCCAGCAGTGACCCTAGGCGGGGGACGCAAGAGCAGTTCTTC.

The gene calls are TRBV27 and TRBJ2-2; 9 bases align to TRBD1. With 5 bases clipped from V and 8 bases from J, the junction kept 15 bases outside the gene matches. The length of the CDR3 is 17 residues. Germline CDR1 reads MNHEY; CDR2 reads SMNVEV (reference sequence). This CDR3 is CASSLYYGTGMSGELFF. CDR3 in DNA: TGTGCCAGCAGTCTTTACTACGGGACAGGGATGTCTGGGGAGCTGTTTTTT.

This chain connects TRBV14 to TRBJ1-2; D not certain. The CDR3 totals 14 residues. From germline, CDR1 is SGHDN and CDR2 FVKESK. Trimming took off 4 bases at V and 4 bases at J, with 13 bases between the two ends. The CDR3: CASSPYTATYGYTF. In DNA form, the CDR3 reads TGTGCCAGCAGCCCATATACCGCTACCTATGGCTACACCTTC.

This clone was picked up one time. The chain carries TRBV30 and TRBJ2-1; D unresolved. The CDR3 runs 9 residues. Germline-derived CDR1 and CDR2 are GTSNPN and SVGIG (reference sequence). V was clipped by 6 bases and J by 11 bases, with 8 bases between them. CDR3 nucleotide sequence: TGTGCCTGCTCTGGACAGCAGTTCTTC. It codes for CACSGQQFF.

CDR3 sequence reads: CASRGSTDEKLFF. DNA of the CDR3: TGTGCCAGCAGGGGATCAACGGATGAAAAACTGTTTTTT. This rearrangement joins TRBV6-1 to TRBJ1-4; D not resolved. The CDR3 is 13 residues long. Germline loops: CDR1 MNHNS, CDR2 SASEGT. Trimming cost V 6 bases and J 6 bases, with 11 bases left between them.

This clone was counted between two and nine times. V and J are TRBV7-6 and TRBJ2-1, with 9 bases lining up with TRBD2. The CDR3 is 14 amino acids. Trimming at V came to 5 bases and at J to 10 bases, leaving 9 bases not matched to a gene. The germline gives CDR1 SGHVS, CDR2 FNYEAQ. The DNA for the CDR3 is TGTGCCAGCAGCCTCTATAGCGGGAGAAACGAGCAGTTCTTC. This translates into CASSLYSGRNEQFF.

The chain joins TRBV19 to TRBJ2-7, with a possible D match to TRBD1 (5 bases). The germline CDR1 and CDR2 sequences are LNHDA and SQIVND (reference sequence). The CDR3 covers 13 residues. V was clipped by 3 bases and J by 7 bases, with 13 bases between them. The CDR3 is CASSMTAPGEQYF. The CDR3 nucleotides read TGTGCCAGTAGTATGACAGCCCCCGGTGAGCAGTACTTC.

V is TRBV29-1 and J is TRBJ2-1; no clear D. Germline V lookup: CDR1 SQVTM, CDR2 ANQGSEA. V lost 6 bases to trimming and J lost 5 bases, with 14 bases between them. The CDR3 has 13 amino acids. The CDR3 DNA reads as TGCAGCGTAACCGGGCGCCGGAACAATGAGCAGTTCTTC. This encodes CSVTGRRNNEQFF.

J is TRBJ2-3 and V is TRBV7-6, with 10 bases aligning to TRBD2. This CDR3 is built from 15 residues. Germline assignment: CDR1 SGHVS and CDR2 FNYEAQ. Unmatched junction bases numbered 4, after V lost 5 bases and J lost 2 bases. CDR3 sequence reads: CASSPSGGYTDTQYF. DNA for the CDR3: TGTGCCAGCAGCCCTAGCGGGGGATACACAGATACGCAGTATTTT.

The gene calls are TRBV6-6 and TRBJ1-5; 7 positions match TRBD1. Germline V lookup: CDR1 MNHNY, CDR2 SVGAGI (reference sequence). V lost 0 bases and J lost 1; bases outside the gene matches: 3. CDR3 length: 16 amino acids. The CDR3 loop reads CASSYSRGSSNQPQHF. In DNA, the CDR3 is TGTGCCAGCAGTTACTCCAGGGGGTCAAGCAATCAGCCCCAGCATTTT.

The chain recombines TRBV5-1 with TRBJ1-5, with D perhaps matching TRBD1 (5 bases). The CDR3 sequence is 15 residues long. CDR1 and CDR2 (germline): SGHRS, YFSETQ. The V end lost 0 bases, the J end lost 0 bases, and 7 bases lay between the germline ends. The CDR3 here is CASSLGGNSNQPQHF. The CDR3 DNA follows: TGCGCCAGCAGCTTGGGGGGGAATAGCAATCAGCCCCAGCATTTT. The full variable domain, in which reference TRBV5-1 and TRBJ1-5 provide the parts outside the CDR3, is KAGVTQTPRYLIKTRGQQVTLSCSPISGHRSVSWYQQTPGQGLQFLFEYFSETQRNKGNFPGRFSGRQFSNSRSEMNVSTLELGDSALYLCASSLGGNSNQPQHFGDGTRLSIL.

V gene TRBV5-1 combines with J gene TRBJ2-3, with D hard to call. Between the trimmed V and J ends, which lost 0 bases and 4 bases, there was a span of 12 bases. The germline CDR1 and CDR2 sequences are SGHRS and YFSETQ. The CDR3 totals 15 residues. This CDR3 is CASSLAGVGSDTQYF. For the CDR3, the DNA is TGCGCCAGCAGCTTGGCTGGGGTCGGGTCAGATACGCAGTATTTT.

The chain is built from TRBV11-3 and TRBJ2-5; possible D gene TRBD2, 5 bases. Deletions cut 5 bases from V and 7 bases from J, with 8 bases between. Looked up from germline, CDR1 is SGHNT and CDR2 is YENEEA. CDR3 length: 11 residues. The CDR3 coding sequence is TGTGCCAGCAGCCGGGATAGGACCCAGTACTTC. Amino acid sequence: CASSRDRTQYF.

The gene calls are TRBV5-1 and TRBJ1-2; 8 bases align to TRBD1. This CDR3 is 15 amino acids long. V shed 1 base, J shed 4 bases, and the junction held 6 bases outside the gene matches. Germline assignment: CDR1 SGHRS and CDR2 YFSETQ. The CDR3 spells CASSLLGTGLYGYTF. Here the CDR3 DNA reads TGCGCCAGCAGCTTGCTAGGGACAGGCCTCTATGGCTACACCTTC.

The V gene is TRBV28, the J gene TRBJ1-2; TRBD1 aligns across 10 bases. The CDR3 consists of 20 residues. Germline CDR1 and CDR2: MDHEN and SYDVKM. The V and J ends lost 10 bases and 0 bases, in that order; junction bases with no gene match: 23. In DNA, the CDR3 is TGTGCCACATTTATCCTGGGGGGCCGGGACAGGGGCAAAGCTAACTATGGCTACACCTTC. Translated: CATFILGGRDRGKANYGYTF.

This clone was observed a few times. The chain employs TRBV19 and TRBJ2-5, with TRBD2 matching over 8 bases. The CDR3 covers 15 residues. With 3 bases clipped from V and 5 bases from J, the junction kept 8 bases outside the gene matches. Germline values: CDR1 LNHDA, CDR2 SQIVND (reference sequence). CDR3 nucleotides: TGTGCCAGTAGTATTTCCGGGAGGGCCGGTGAGACCCAGTACTTC. This translates into CASSISGRAGETQYF.